This is a list of T cell receptor beta chains from one sample in a study of blood T cell repertoires in COVID-19. This table comes from immunoSEQ multiplex PCR, and its TCRdb copy is limited to in-frame clones, with some not included. The table records some 220,000 clones, about 79% of them present only once. Sequences were obtained from peripheral blood. Source of these receptors: a man in his fifties with active or convalescent COVID-19. Each CDR3 is given with its conserved first and last residue. Fields, in order: V gene, clone size, CDR3 length, J gene, D gene, CDR3 protein, CDR3 DNA. A D gene is named only where the DNA matches it firmly. Part of the rows lack a size; the others show once, few, many or a class for expanded clones.

>TRBV7-8|-|15|TRBJ2-1|-
CASSFRDPGWNEQFF
TGTGCCAGCAGCTTTAGGGATCCGGGGTGGAATGAGCAGTTCTTC
>TRBV5-1|-|14|TRBJ2-1|-
CASSFPGQYNEQFF
TGCGCCAGCAGCTTCCCTGGACAGTACAATGAGCAGTTCTTC
>TRBV6-6|-|14|TRBJ1-4|TRBD1
CASSSTGVGEKLFF
TGTGCCAGCAGTTCGACAGGGGTGGGTGAAAAACTGTTTTTT
>TRBV4-1|-|14|TRBJ1-4|-
CASSLPGVNEKLFF
TGCGCCAGCAGCCTCCCCGGGGTTAATGAAAAACTGTTTTTT
>TRBV7-2|-|16|TRBJ2-5|TRBD2
CASSPTSGGSTGAQYF
TGTGCCAGCAGCCCAACTAGCGGGGGGTCCACGGGGGCCCAGTACTTC
>TRBV28|many|16|TRBJ1-5|-
CASSPTGLYSNQPQHF
TGTGCCAGCAGTCCCACAGGGCTTTATAGCAATCAGCCCCAGCATTTT
>TRBV3-1/TRBV3-2|-|18|TRBJ1-3|-
CASSQVEIGGGSGNTIYF
TGTGCCAGCAGCCAAGTAGAAATAGGGGGGGGCTCTGGAAACACCATATATTTT
>TRBV18|-|15|TRBJ2-1|TRBD2
CASSPRTSSYNEQFF
TGTGCCAGCTCACCCCGGACTAGCAGCTACAATGAGCAGTTCTTC
>TRBV5-1|-|14|TRBJ2-3|-
CASGQIPSTDTQYF
TGCGCCAGCGGTCAGATCCCTAGCACAGATACGCAGTATTTT
>TRBV28|-|14|TRBJ1-5|-
CASSSTLPFQPQHF
TGTGCCAGCAGTTCTACACTACCTTTTCAGCCCCAGCATTTT
>TRBV4-1|-|14|TRBJ2-2|-
CASSPLPLVGELFF
TGCGCCAGCAGCCCTCTCCCCCTTGTGGGGGAGCTGTTTTTT
>TRBV5-1|-|17|TRBJ1-3|TRBD1
CASTVVPLTGKGNTIYF
TGCGCCAGCACCGTCGTACCCCTGACAGGGAAAGGAAACACCATATATTTT
>TRBV28|once|13|TRBJ2-7|-
CASRSDKTYEQYF
TGTGCCAGCAGGTCCGACAAAACCTACGAGCAGTACTTC
>TRBV28|-|14|TRBJ1-2|TRBD1
CASSSGTVNYGYTF
TGTGCCAGCAGTTCCGGGACAGTCAACTATGGCTACACCTTC
>TRBV15|-|18|TRBJ1-2|TRBD1
CATSRDTFIGDSYYGYTF
TGTGCCACCAGCAGAGATACATTCATAGGGGACAGCTACTATGGCTACACCTTC
>TRBV30|few|14|TRBJ2-4|-
CAWNLRRTKNIQYF
TGTGCCTGGAACCTTAGGAGAACCAAAAACATTCAGTACTTC
>TRBV2|once|17|TRBJ2-5|TRBD2
CASSESSGGARVKTQYF
TGTGCCAGCAGTGAAAGTAGCGGGGGGGCCCGAGTAAAGACCCAGTACTTC
>TRBV19|-|15|TRBJ1-1|-
CASSIGRVMNTEAFF
TGTGCCAGTAGTATAGGCCGGGTTATGAACACTGAAGCTTTCTTT
>TRBV5-8|-|16|TRBJ2-5|TRBD1
CASSLARDRYGETQYF
TGTGCCAGCAGCTTGGCCCGGGACAGGTACGGGGAGACCCAGTACTTC
>TRBV4-1|-|17|TRBJ1-5|-
CASSPQPTGLANQPQHF
TGCGCCAGCAGCCCCCAACCCACAGGGCTCGCAAATCAGCCCCAGCATTTT
>TRBV5-1|-|15|TRBJ2-7|TRBD1
CASSQAGTGTYEQYF
TGCGCCAGCAGCCAGGCCGGGACAGGGACCTACGAGCAGTACTTC
>TRBV5-5|-|11|TRBJ1-1|-
CASSLTAEAFF
TGTGCCAGCAGCTTGACGGCTGAAGCTTTCTTT
>TRBV28|-|16|TRBJ1-2|-
CASSSPGQGTNYGYTF
TGTGCCAGCAGTTCCCCCGGGCAGGGGACGAACTATGGCTACACCTTC
>TRBV7-9|few|17|TRBJ2-4|-
CASSFDTFAQAKNIQYF
TGTGCCAGCAGCTTCGACACCTTCGCCCAAGCCAAAAACATTCAGTACTTC
>TRBV7-8|-|13|TRBJ2-6|-
CASRASGANVLTF
TGTGCCAGCAGGGCCTCTGGGGCCAACGTCCTGACTTTC
>TRBV25-1|-|14|TRBJ1-5|-
CASSEYTNGQPQHF
TGTGCCAGCAGTGAATATACGAACGGTCAGCCCCAGCATTTT
>TRBV19|-|18|TRBJ1-5|TRBD1
CASSRTGTVRSRNQPQHF
TGTGCCAGTAGCCGGACCGGGACAGTTAGGTCCCGCAATCAGCCCCAGCATTTT
>TRBV27|-|15|TRBJ2-7|-
CASSSLTGTNYEQYF
TGTGCCAGCAGCTCACTCACCGGGACAAACTACGAGCAGTACTTC
>TRBV1|-|17|TRBJ2-7|-
CTSSHPSTSGISYEQYF
TGCACCAGCAGCCATCCCTCGACTAGCGGGATCTCCTACGAGCAGTACTTC
>TRBV6-5|-|13|TRBJ1-1|-
CASSSGGYTEAFF
TGTGCCAGCAGTTCCGGGGGGTACACTGAAGCTTTCTTT
>TRBV4-1|-|14|TRBJ2-2|-
CASSPTGNTGELFF
TGCGCCAGCAGCCCGACAGGGAACACCGGGGAGCTGTTTTTT
>TRBV19|-|12|TRBJ1-1|-
CASRTENTEAFF
TGTGCCAGTAGGACAGAGAACACTGAAGCTTTCTTT
>TRBV27|-|14|TRBJ1-1|-
CASSHYARGTEAFF
TGTGCCAGCAGTCACTACGCCCGGGGCACTGAAGCTTTCTTT
>TRBV2|-|15|TRBJ1-1|-
CASSSLGGGNTEAFF
TGTGCCAGCAGTAGTTTGGGAGGAGGGAACACTGAAGCTTTCTTT
>TRBV15|-|14|TRBJ1-1|-
CATSRGGGGREAFF
TGTGCCACCAGCAGAGGAGGCGGGGGACGGGAAGCTTTCTTT
>TRBV19|-|15|TRBJ1-5|TRBD1
CASTSDREGNQPQHF
TGTGCCAGTACCTCGGACAGGGAAGGCAATCAGCCCCAGCATTTT
>TRBV7-8|-|17|TRBJ2-3|TRBD2
CASSLYSSGGAEDTQYF
TGTGCCAGCAGTCTTTACTCTAGCGGGGGGGCCGAAGATACGCAGTATTTT